These 13 T cell receptor beta chains were all obtained from the same sample, sequenced in a study of T and B cells in COVID-19 patients. TRB was amplified from around 230-520 ng of blood genomic DNA. TRB rearrangements were amplified by multiplex PCR with BIOMED2 TRB-A/B primers. TCRdb re-analysed the multiplex PCR reads in MiXCR, keeping a single row per CDR3 protein. The sample holds fewer than 650 distinct CDR3 sequences, roughly 20% seen once. The specimen was blood. Source of these receptors: a human donor with active COVID-19.

This clonotype is labeled as large. J is TRBJ1-5 and V is TRBV18; the D is unclear. Trimming removed 2 bases at V and 1 base at J, with 9 bases between. The CDR3 sequence is 15 residues long. CDR1 and CDR2 (germline): KGHSH, LQKENI. CDR3 DNA sequence: TGTGCCAGCTCACCAAGACAATCCAGCAATCAGCCCCAGCATTTT. Its protein is CASSPRQSSNQPQHF.

By its share, this clonotype is medium-sized. The chain carries TRBV7-2 and TRBJ1-5; D remains unclear. The CDR3 length is 13 residues. Looked up from germline, CDR1 is SGHTA and CDR2 is FQGNSA. Trimming left V 5 bases short and J 0 bases short, with 5 bases between. CDR3 nucleotides: TGTGCCAGCAGCCAGGATAGCAATCAGCCCCAGCATTTT. As protein: CASSQDSNQPQHF.

By frequency in the sample, this clonotype is large. V and J are TRBV6-5 and TRBJ2-1, with 9 bases aligning to TRBD1. CDR3 length: 14 amino acids. The germline gives CDR1 MNHEY, CDR2 SVGAGI. V shed 7 bases, J shed 9 bases, and the junction held 10 bases outside the gene matches. The CDR3 DNA follows: TGTGCCAGCAACCCGGGACAGGGAGGTGGTGAGCAGTTCTTC. Protein product: CASNPGQGGGEQFF.

This clonotype is termed medium-sized. The genes are TRBV6-5 and TRBJ1-5; TRBD1 aligns across 7 bases. Germline V CDR1 and CDR2: MNHEY, SVGAGI. Trimming cost V 5 bases and J 1 base; bases outside gene matches: 8. This CDR3 region has 16 residues. CDR3 coding DNA: TGTGCCAGCAGTACACGACAGGGAATGAGCAATCAGCCCCAGCATTTT. It is translated as CASSTRQGMSNQPQHF.

As DNA, the CDR3 is TGTGCCAGCAGTTATGTTCGGGTTGGTCGGGAGACACCCCTCCACTTT. This sequence encodes CASSYVRVGRETPLHF. J is TRBJ1-6 and V is TRBV6-2 or TRBV6-3; D not certain. Trimming left V 3 bases short and J 11 bases short, with 20 bases between. The CDR3 is 16 amino acids. In germline, CDR1 is MNHEY, CDR2 SVGEGT.

This clonotype is deemed medium-sized. The CDR3 loop is CASFLSTNEKLFF. The DNA for the CDR3 is TGTGCCAGCTTTCTGTCAACTAATGAAAAACTGTTTTTT. The chain links TRBV2 to TRBJ1-4; the D is unclear. Trimming took 8 bases from V and 0 from J, leaving 7 bases between them. The germline CDR1 and CDR2 sequences are SNHLY and FYNNEI. This CDR3 region has 13 residues.

In its sample, this clonotype ranks as medium-sized. The CDR3 nucleotides are TGTGCCAGCTCACCCCTACCTCTGTCTCCATTGGCGGGGGTATACCAAGAGACCCAGTACTTC. Translated, it gives CASSPLPLSPLAGVYQETQYF. This rearrangement joins TRBV18 to TRBJ2-5, with 7 bases fitting TRBD2. The trim removed 3 bases at V and 0 bases at J, leaving 22 bases unmatched. The CDR3 loop spans 21 amino acids. CDR1 KGHSH and CDR2 LQKENI come from the germline V gene.

By sample fraction, this clonotype is large. The chain recombines TRBV29-1 with TRBJ1-5, with D tentatively TRBD1 (5 bases). Germline V CDR1 and CDR2: SQVTM, ANQGSEA. The CDR3 spans 15 residues. Trimming stripped 4 bases from V and 3 bases from J, with 16 bases between. The CDR3 bases are TGCAGCGTTGTTCCGGCAGGGAGTGCCAATCAGCCCCAGCATTTT. Residues: CSVVPAGSANQPQHF.

This clonotype qualifies as medium-sized (0.01 to 0.1%). V usage is TRBV20-1 and J usage is TRBJ2-1; possibly TRBD2 for D (6 bases). The V end lost 3 bases, the J end lost 6 bases, and 9 bases lay between the germline ends. CDR3 size: 12 residues. CDR1 and CDR2 from the germline V gene are DFQATT and SNEGSKA (reference sequence). The CDR3: CSASRGSNEQFF. The CDR3 DNA follows: TGCAGTGCTAGTCGGGGGTCCAATGAGCAGTTCTTC.

This clonotype rates as medium-sized. The chain combines TRBV5-5 with TRBJ1-5; D possibly corresponds to TRBD1 (5 bases). Trimming took 0 bases from V and 6 from J, leaving 13 bases between them. This CDR3 is 15 amino acids long. Germline CDR1 SGHKS, CDR2 YYEKEE (reference sequence). CDR3 residues: CASSLAGGRGQPQHF. CDR3 coding DNA: TGTGCCAGCAGCTTGGCCGGGGGGAGGGGTCAGCCCCAGCATTTT.

Relative to its sample, this clonotype is medium-sized. This CDR3 is CASSLATQNNYGYTF. The CDR3 DNA reads as TGTGCCAGCAGCTTAGCGACACAGAATAACTATGGCTACACCTTC. The chain links TRBV7-2 to TRBJ1-2; D is ambiguous. The CDR3 is 15 amino acids. Germline V CDR1 and CDR2: SGHTA, FQGNSA. The ends were cut back, 0 bases at V and 1 base at J, with 9 bases in the middle.

This clonotype is categorized as large (0.1 to 1%). The CDR3 is CASSSQGHGEKLFF. CDR3 nucleotides: TGTGCCAGCAGTTCGCAGGGTCATGGCGAAAAACTGTTTTTT. The gene calls are TRBV27 and TRBJ1-4; D perhaps matches TRBD1 (5 bases). The CDR3 contains 14 residues. Germline CDR1 reads MNHEY; CDR2 reads SMNVEV (reference sequence). V lost 4 bases, J lost 8 bases, and 14 bases lay in between.

This clonotype came up once. This sequence joins TRBV6-2 or TRBV6-3 and TRBJ2-1, with TRBD2 identical over 15 bases. V dropped 4 bases and J dropped 8; count of bases not matched to a gene: 18. The CDR3 totals 20 residues. Germline lookup yields CDR1 MNHEY and CDR2 SVGEGT. CDR3 region: CASSSQGLAGGMPRGDEQFF. CDR3 bases: TGTGCCAGCAGTTCCCAGGGACTAGCGGGGGGAATGCCCCGTGGAGATGAGCAGTTCTTC.